Sequencing of this TCR beta chain was carried out in a study of metastatic and nonmetastatic thyroid tumors (dated by TCRdb to about 2020). The study in broad terms: Repertoires from peripheral blood and from tumor or nodule tissue samples of malignant and benign thyroid patients were compared. What the study reported, not specific to this receptor: In both blood and tumor samples, malignant tumors were reported to have significantly higher TCR beta diversity than benign nodules.

Library construction relied on PCR. TCRdb lists the instrument as Illumina HiSeq 4000. High-throughput sequencing was used to profile the TCR beta-chain CDR3 region of every patient. The study's own analysis went as follows. The researchers built a classifier to tell apart papillary thyroid cancer patients with distant metastasis, based on CDR3 differences among clinicopathological groups. To measure repertoire diversity the researchers used the Shannon index, while the Morisita-Horn index served to gauge how similar the tumor and blood repertoires were. TCRdb cleaned the public reads at Q25 with fastp, built clones with MiXCR and kept in-frame beta chains. The V and J calls here are based on TCRdb, not the publication. The sample profile shows about 31,000 clones; about 21% of them were found once. About 22% of the sample goes to the ten largest clones. No treatment had been received by any patient before thyroid surgery. The study retrospectively analysed patient clinical samples collected from about 2012 to 2018 using T-cell receptor beta sequencing.

About this clone itself: Its target antigen remains unknown. The record has no base qualities; no much larger clone is one base away.

Including the terminal cysteine and phenylalanine, the CDR3 comprises 14 residues. Only the CDR3 DNA stays, 42 bases, in frame from base 1. The CDR1 and CDR2 encoded by the germline V gene (reference sequence) are MNHEY and SMNVEV. V ends up 3 bases short and J 8 bases short, with an unmatched junction base count of 7. Sequencing was carried out using blood. Here the chain combines TRBV27 and TRBJ1-2; 9 central nucleotides agree with TRBD1. The TCR sequence derives from a female donor with papillary thyroid cancer or a benign thyroid nodule (not recorded which). Some clones in this sample may be carry-over from other donors' samples. The nucleotide sequence is TGTGCCAGCAGTTTCGTACAGGGGGCGCGGGGCTACACCTTC. This gives the protein CASSFVQGARGYTF.